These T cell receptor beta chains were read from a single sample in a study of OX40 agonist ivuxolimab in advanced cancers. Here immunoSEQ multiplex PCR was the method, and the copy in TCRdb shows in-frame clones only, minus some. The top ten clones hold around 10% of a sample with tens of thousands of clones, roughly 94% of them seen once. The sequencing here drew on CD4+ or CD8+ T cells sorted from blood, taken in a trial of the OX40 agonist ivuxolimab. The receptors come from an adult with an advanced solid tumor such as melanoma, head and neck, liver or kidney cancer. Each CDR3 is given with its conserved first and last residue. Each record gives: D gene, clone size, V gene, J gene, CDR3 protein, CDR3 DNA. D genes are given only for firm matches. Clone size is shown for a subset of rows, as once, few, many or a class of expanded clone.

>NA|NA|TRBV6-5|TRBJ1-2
CASSYSTRFYGYTF
TGTGCCAGCAGTTACTCGACGCGGTTCTATGGCTACACCTTC
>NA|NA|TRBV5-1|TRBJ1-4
CASSLRPNEKLFF
TGCGCCAGCAGCTTAAGGCCTAATGAAAAACTGTTTTTT
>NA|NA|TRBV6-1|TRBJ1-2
CASSERMLDRGYGYTF
TGTGCCAGCAGTGAAAGGATGCTGGACAGAGGCTATGGCTACACCTTC
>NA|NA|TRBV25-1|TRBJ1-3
CASSEWSGGRLDTIYF
TGTGCCAGCAGTGAATGGTCGGGTGGAAGGTTAGACACCATATATTTT
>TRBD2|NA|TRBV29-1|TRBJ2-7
CSVAGTSSYEQYF
TGCAGCGTTGCTGGGACTAGCTCCTACGAGCAGTACTTC
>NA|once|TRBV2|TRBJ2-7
CASTRGAGHEQYF
TGTGCCAGCACCAGGGGGGCAGGGCACGAGCAGTACTTC
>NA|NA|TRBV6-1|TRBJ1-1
CASSEALWGGRVDTEAFF
TGTGCCAGCAGTGAAGCCTTGTGGGGGGGCAGGGTGGACACTGAAGCTTTCTTT
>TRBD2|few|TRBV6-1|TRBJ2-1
CASSALAGGDSYNEQFF
TGTGCCAGCAGTGCACTAGCGGGAGGGGATTCTTACAATGAGCAGTTCTTC
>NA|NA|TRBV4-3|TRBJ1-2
CASSQGSAGNYGYTF
TGCGCCAGCAGCCAAGGGTCCGCAGGGAACTATGGCTACACCTTC
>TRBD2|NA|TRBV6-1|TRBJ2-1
CASSEPEASGRKGAYNEQFF
TGTGCCAGCAGTGAACCGGAGGCTAGCGGGAGGAAGGGGGCCTACAATGAGCAGTTCTTC
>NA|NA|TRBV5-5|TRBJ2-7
CASSLFTGSYEQYF
TGTGCCAGCAGCTTGTTTACGGGCTCCTACGAGCAGTACTTC
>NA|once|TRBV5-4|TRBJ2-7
CASSFGPPSSYEQYF
TGTGCCAGCAGCTTCGGACCGCCCAGCTCCTACGAGCAGTACTTC
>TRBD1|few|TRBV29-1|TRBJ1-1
CSGRDSEAFF
TGCAGCGGAAGGGACAGTGAAGCTTTCTTT
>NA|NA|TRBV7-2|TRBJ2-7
CASSNRPRPADEQYF
TGTGCCAGCAGCAACCGGCCGCGTCCCGCGGACGAGCAGTACTTC
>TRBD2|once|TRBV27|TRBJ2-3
CASRTGTRVGTQYF
TGTGCCAGCAGGACCGGGACTAGAGTTGGTACGCAGTATTTT
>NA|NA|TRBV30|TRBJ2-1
CAWNGQSYNEQFF
TGTGCCTGGAACGGGCAGTCCTACAATGAGCAGTTCTTC
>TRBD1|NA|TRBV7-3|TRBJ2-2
CASSSTGGNTGELFF
TGTGCCAGCAGCTCAACAGGGGGCAACACCGGGGAGCTGTTTTTT
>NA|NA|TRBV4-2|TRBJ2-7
CASSPDRALGQYF
TGTGCCAGCAGCCCCGATCGCGCATTAGGGCAGTACTTC
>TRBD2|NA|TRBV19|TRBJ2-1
CASRTAGVRNEQFF
TGTGCCAGTAGGACGGCGGGAGTGAGGAATGAGCAGTTCTTC
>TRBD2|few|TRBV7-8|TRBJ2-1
CASSYRTSGIYNEQFF
TGTGCCAGCAGCTACCGTACTAGCGGGATCTACAATGAGCAGTTCTTC
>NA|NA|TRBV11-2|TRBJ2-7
CASSLDPYEQYF
TGTGCCAGCAGCTTAGACCCCTACGAGCAGTACTTC
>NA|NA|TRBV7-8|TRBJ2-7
CASSPSAGSYEQYF
TGTGCCAGCAGCCCCTCGGCAGGCTCCTACGAGCAGTACTTC
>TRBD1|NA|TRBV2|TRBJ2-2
CATAPGQGNTGELFF
TGTGCCACCGCTCCGGGACAGGGGAACACCGGGGAGCTGTTTTTT
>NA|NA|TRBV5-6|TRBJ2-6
CASSLTRSRVNTF
TGTGCCAGCAGCTTAACCCGCAGCAGGGTAAACACTTTC
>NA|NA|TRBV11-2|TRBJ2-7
CASSPRPYEQYF
TGTGCCAGCAGCCCCCGCCCCTACGAGCAGTACTTC
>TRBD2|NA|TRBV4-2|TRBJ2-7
CASSPGLAGPEQYF
TGTGCCAGCAGCCCCGGGCTAGCGGGACCCGAGCAGTACTTC
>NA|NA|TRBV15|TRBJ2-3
CATSETGTIGPDTQYF
TGTGCCACCAGCGAAACCGGGACAATTGGGCCAGATACGCAGTATTTT
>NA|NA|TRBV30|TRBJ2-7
CAWDYQGNEQYF
TGTGCCTGGGATTATCAGGGGAACGAGCAGTACTTC
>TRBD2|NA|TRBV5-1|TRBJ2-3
CASSPGRRELRTDTQYF
TGCGCCAGCAGCCCGGGGCGGCGGGAGCTACGCACAGATACGCAGTATTTT
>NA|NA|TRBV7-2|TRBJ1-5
CASSQEAGNNQPQHF
TGCGCCAGCAGCCAAGAAGCAGGAAATAATCAGCCCCAGCATTTT
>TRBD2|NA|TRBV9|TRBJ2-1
CASSSRLAGSSYNEQFF
TGTGCCAGCAGCTCGAGACTAGCGGGGAGCTCCTACAATGAGCAGTTCTTC
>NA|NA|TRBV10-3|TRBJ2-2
CAISDPEGGVSSRTGELFF
TGTGCCATCAGTGACCCCGAAGGGGGGGTAAGCTCGCGTACCGGGGAGCTGTTTTTT
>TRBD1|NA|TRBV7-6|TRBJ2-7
CASSQGQYQLYEQYF
TGTGCCAGCAGCCAGGGACAGTATCAGCTCTACGAGCAGTACTTC
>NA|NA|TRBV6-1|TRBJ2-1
CASSALFYSGGGNEQFF
TGTGCCAGCAGTGCACTCTTTTACTCCGGAGGTGGCAATGAGCAGTTCTTC
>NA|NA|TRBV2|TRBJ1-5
CASSRDGGGNQPQHF
TGTGCCAGCAGTCGGGACGGAGGAGGCAATCAGCCCCAGCATTTT
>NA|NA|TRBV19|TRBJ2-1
CASTAEVFYNEQFF
TGTGCCAGTACAGCGGAAGTCTTCTACAATGAGCAGTTCTTC
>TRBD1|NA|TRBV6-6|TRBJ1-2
CASSRTGARNGYTF
TGTGCCAGCAGTCGGACAGGGGCACGCAATGGCTACACCTTC
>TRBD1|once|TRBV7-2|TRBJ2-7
CASSFYRGPYEQYF
TGTGCCAGCAGCTTTTACAGGGGGCCTTACGAGCAGTACTTC
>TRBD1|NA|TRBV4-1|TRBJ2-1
CASSQDRQGAYNEQFF
TGCGCCAGCAGCCAAGATAGGCAGGGGGCCTACAATGAGCAGTTCTTC
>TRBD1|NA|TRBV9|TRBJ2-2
CASSGQGAGTGELFF
TGTGCCAGCAGCGGACAGGGGGCAGGGACCGGGGAGCTGTTTTTT
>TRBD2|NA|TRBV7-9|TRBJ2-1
CASSQWGREAGSYNEQFF
TGTGCCAGCAGCCAGTGGGGGCGGGAGGCAGGCTCCTACAATGAGCAGTTCTTC
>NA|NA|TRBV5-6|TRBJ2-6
CASSLLSSAGANVLTF
TGTGCCAGCAGCTTGCTCAGTTCCGCTGGGGCCAACGTCCTGACTTTC
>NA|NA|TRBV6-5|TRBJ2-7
CASSYSPGHYEQYF
TGTGCCAGCAGTTACTCGCCAGGTCACTACGAGCAGTACTTC
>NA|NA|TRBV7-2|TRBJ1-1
CASSLELGSVAEAFF
TGTGCCAGCAGCTTAGAACTTGGGTCGGTGGCTGAAGCTTTCTTT
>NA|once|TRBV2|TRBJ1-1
CASRGPMNTEAFF
TGTGCCAGCAGGGGACCTATGAACACTGAAGCTTTCTTT
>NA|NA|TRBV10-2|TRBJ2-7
CASSEWGSEQYF
TGCGCCAGCAGTGAATGGGGCAGCGAGCAGTACTTC
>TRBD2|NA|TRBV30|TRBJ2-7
CAWAPGLAVYEQYF
TGTGCCTGGGCCCCGGGACTAGCCGTATACGAGCAGTACTTC
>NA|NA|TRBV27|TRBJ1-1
CASRATLGRPEAFF
TGTGCCAGCAGGGCAACATTGGGGAGGCCTGAAGCTTTCTTT
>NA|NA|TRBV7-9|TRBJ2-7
CASSSDIYEQYF
TGTGCCAGCAGCTCTGACATATACGAGCAGTACTTC
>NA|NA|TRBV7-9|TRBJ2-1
CASFSGTNNEQFF
TGTGCCAGCTTTTCGGGAACTAACAATGAGCAGTTCTTC
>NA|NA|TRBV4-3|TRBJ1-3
CASSHGDLSGNTIYF
TGCGCCAGCAGCCACGGGGATCTCTCTGGAAACACCATATATTTT
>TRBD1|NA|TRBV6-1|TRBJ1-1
CASSEGGGGDTEAFF
TGTGCCAGCAGTGAAGGAGGGGGCGGGGACACTGAAGCTTTCTTT
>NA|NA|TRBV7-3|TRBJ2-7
CASSLAGGPSYEQYF
TGTGCCAGCAGCTTAGCAGGAGGGCCGTCCTACGAGCAGTACTTC
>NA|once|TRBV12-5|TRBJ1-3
CASGLRIYSGNTIYF
TGTGCTAGTGGACTCAGGATTTACTCTGGAAACACCATATATTTT
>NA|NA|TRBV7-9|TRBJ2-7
CASSLWADPTYEQYF
TGTGCCAGCAGCTTATGGGCCGACCCTACCTACGAGCAGTACTTC
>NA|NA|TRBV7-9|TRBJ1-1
CASSLVGGATEAFF
TGTGCCAGCAGCTTAGTCGGGGGGGCCACTGAAGCTTTCTTT
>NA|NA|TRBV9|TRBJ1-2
CASSPPRSPPIYGYTF
TGTGCCAGCAGCCCCCCCCGTTCTCCGCCTATCTATGGCTACACCTTC
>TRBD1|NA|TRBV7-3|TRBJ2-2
CASSFLTGPVGELFF
TGTGCCAGCAGCTTTTTGACAGGGCCAGTCGGGGAGCTGTTTTTT
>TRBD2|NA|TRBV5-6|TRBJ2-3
CASSFVAGEPDTQYF
TGTGCCAGCAGCTTTGTAGCGGGAGAGCCAGATACGCAGTATTTT
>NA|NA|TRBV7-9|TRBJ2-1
CASSPTSYNEQFF
TGTGCCAGCAGCCCCACTAGCTACAATGAGCAGTTCTTC